Listed below are T cell receptor beta chains from one sample, sequenced in a study of blood T cell repertoires in COVID-19. Using immunoSEQ multiplex PCR, the repertoire was profiled, and TCRdb retains in-frame clones only, with some absent. The sample has around 95,000 clones, approximately 89% seen once. The sample taken for sequencing was peripheral blood. The receptors stem from a man aged 45-65 years with active COVID-19. Each CDR3 is given without its conserved first and last residue.

J: TRBJ2-7; V: TRBV6-5; CDR3: ASPPLAGGPHEQY
J: TRBJ2-7; V: TRBV4-1; CDR3: ASSQDNAGGPYEQY
J: TRBJ2-5; V: TRBV5-5; CDR3: ASSRRGVQETQY
J: TRBJ2-5; V: TRBV6-5; CDR3: ASEAGRETQY
J: TRBJ2-1; V: TRBV18; CDR3: ASSPLVSGSSYNEQF
J: TRBJ1-6; V: TRBV2; CDR3: ASRDSPSSYNSPLH
J: TRBJ2-1; V: TRBV5-1; CDR3: ASSVAGGEWEQF
J: TRBJ2-3; V: TRBV5-4; CDR3: ASSFGQFGTDTQY
J: TRBJ2-5; V: TRBV24-1; CDR3: ATGQGSTETQY
J: TRBJ2-1; V: TRBV19; CDR3: ASSILAGPDNEQF